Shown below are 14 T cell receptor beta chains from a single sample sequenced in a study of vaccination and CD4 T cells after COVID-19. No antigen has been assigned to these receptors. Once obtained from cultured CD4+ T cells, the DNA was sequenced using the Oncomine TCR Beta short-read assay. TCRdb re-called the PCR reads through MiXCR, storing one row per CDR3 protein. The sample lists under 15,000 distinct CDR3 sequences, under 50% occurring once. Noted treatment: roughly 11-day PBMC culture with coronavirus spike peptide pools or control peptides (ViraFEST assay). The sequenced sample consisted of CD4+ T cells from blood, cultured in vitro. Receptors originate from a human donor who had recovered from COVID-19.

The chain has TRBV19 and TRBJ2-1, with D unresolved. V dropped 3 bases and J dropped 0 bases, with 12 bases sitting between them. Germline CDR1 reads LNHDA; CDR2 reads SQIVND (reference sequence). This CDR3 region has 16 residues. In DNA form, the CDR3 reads TGTGCCAGTAGTATCCTGAGGAGTCTCTCCTACAATGAGCAGTTCTTC. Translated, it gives CASSILRSLSYNEQFF.

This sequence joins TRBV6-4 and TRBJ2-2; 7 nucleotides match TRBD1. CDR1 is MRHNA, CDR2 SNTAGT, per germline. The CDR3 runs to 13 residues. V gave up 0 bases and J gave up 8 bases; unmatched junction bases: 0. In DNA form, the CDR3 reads TGTGCCAGCAGTGACTCGGACAGGGGGGAGCTGTTTTTT. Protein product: CASSDSDRGELFF.

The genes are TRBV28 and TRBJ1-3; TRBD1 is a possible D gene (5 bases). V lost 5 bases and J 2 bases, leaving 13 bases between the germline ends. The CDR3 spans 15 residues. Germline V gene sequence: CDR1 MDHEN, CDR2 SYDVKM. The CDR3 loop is CASSPPGGAGNTIYF. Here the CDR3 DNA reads TGTGCCAGCAGTCCTCCCGGGGGGGCTGGAAACACCATATATTTT.

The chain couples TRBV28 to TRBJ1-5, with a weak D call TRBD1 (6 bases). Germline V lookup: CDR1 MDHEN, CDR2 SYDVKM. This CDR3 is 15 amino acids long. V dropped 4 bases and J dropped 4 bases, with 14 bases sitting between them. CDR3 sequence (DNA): TGTGCCAGCAGTTATCCCGGAGGGGGAAATCAGCCCCAGCATTTT. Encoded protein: CASSYPGGGNQPQHF.

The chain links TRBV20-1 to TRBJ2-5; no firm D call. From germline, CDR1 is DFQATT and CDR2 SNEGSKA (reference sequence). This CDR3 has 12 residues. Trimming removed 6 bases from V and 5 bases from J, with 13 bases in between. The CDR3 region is CSAPTLGETQYF. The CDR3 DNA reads TGCAGTGCCCCCACGTTGGGGGAGACCCAGTACTTC.

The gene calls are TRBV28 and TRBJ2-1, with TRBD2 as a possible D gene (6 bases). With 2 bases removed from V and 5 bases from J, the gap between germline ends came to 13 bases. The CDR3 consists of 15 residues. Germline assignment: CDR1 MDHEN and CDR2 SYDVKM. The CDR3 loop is CASSLPHRLDNEQFF. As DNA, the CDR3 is TGTGCCAGCAGTTTACCCCACCGACTAGACAATGAGCAGTTCTTC. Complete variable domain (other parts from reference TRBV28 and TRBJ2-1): DVKVTQSSRYLVKRTGEKVFLECVQDMDHENMFWYRQDPGLGLRLIYFSYDVKMKEKGDIPEGYSVSREKKERFSLILESASTNQTSMYLCASSLPHRLDNEQFFGPGTRLTVL.

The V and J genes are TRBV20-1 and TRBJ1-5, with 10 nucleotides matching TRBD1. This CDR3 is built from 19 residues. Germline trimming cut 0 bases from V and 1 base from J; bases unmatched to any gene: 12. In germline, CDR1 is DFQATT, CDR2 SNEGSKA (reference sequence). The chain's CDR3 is CSARDPRDRGESSNQPQHF. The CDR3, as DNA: TGCAGTGCTAGAGACCCCCGGGACAGGGGCGAGTCGAGCAATCAGCCCCAGCATTTT.

CDR3 sequence: CACRGGTSGTYEQYF. The CDR3 DNA reads as TGTGCCTGCCGAGGGGGAACTAGCGGGACCTACGAGCAGTACTTC. The V call is TRBV30, the J call TRBJ2-7; 10 bases fit TRBD2. From germline, CDR1 is GTSNPN and CDR2 SVGIG (reference sequence). With V trimmed by 6 bases and J by 2 bases, 10 bases remained unmatched. CDR3 length: 15 amino acids.

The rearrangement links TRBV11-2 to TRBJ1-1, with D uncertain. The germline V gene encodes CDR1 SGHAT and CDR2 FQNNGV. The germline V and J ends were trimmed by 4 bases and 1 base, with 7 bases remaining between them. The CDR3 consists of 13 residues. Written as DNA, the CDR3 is TGTGCCAGCAGCTCTCACAGGAACACTGAAGCTTTCTTT. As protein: CASSSHRNTEAFF.

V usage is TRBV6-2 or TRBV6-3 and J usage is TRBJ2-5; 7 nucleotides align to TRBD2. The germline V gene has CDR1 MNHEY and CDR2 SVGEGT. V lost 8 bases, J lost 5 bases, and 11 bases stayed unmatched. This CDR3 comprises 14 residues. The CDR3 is CASQTSSREETQYF. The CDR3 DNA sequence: TGTGCCAGCCAGACTAGCTCCCGAGAGGAGACCCAGTACTTC.

CDR3 in amino acids: CSARAIAGYEQYF. The CDR3 coding sequence is TGCAGTGCTAGGGCTATAGCGGGGTACGAGCAGTACTTC. V is TRBV20-1 and J is TRBJ2-7, with 8 bases identical to TRBD2. CDR3 size: 13 residues. The germline CDR1 and CDR2 sequences are DFQATT and SNEGSKA (reference sequence). V lost 3 bases, J lost 4 bases, and 5 bases stayed unmatched.

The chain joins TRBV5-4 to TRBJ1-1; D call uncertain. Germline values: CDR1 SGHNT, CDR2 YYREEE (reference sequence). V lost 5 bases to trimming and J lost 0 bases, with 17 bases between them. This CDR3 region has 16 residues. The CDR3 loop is CASRNPGAGLNTEAFF. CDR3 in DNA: TGTGCCAGCAGAAACCCCGGCGCAGGACTGAACACTGAAGCTTTCTTT. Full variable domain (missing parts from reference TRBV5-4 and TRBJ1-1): ETGVTQSPTHLIKTRGQQVTLRCSSQSGHNTVSWYQQALGQGPQFIFQYYREEENGRGNFPPRFSGLQFPNYSSELNVNALELDDSALYLCASRNPGAGLNTEAFFGQGTRLTVV.

The CDR3 DNA is TGCGCCAGCAGCTTGGCGCGACTGGGAAAAGAGACCCAGTACTTC. Translated: CASSLARLGKETQYF. V is TRBV5-1 and J is TRBJ2-5; D ambiguous. CDR3 length: 15 residues. Germline CDR1 is SGHRS and CDR2 is YFSETQ. Trimming stripped 0 bases from V and 3 bases from J, with 12 bases between.

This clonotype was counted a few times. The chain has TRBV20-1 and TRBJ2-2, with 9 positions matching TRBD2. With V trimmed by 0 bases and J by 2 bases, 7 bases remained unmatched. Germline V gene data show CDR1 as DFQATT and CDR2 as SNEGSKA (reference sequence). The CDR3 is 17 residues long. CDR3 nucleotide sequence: TGCAGTGCTAGAGATTCGGCTAGCGGGGCAAACACCGGGGAGCTGTTTTTT. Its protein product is CSARDSASGANTGELFF.